This T cell receptor (beta chain) is from a study of T cell responses to AZD1222 COVID-19 vaccine (dated by TCRdb to the early 2020s). Background for the entire study: AZD1222 recipients given second doses at about 4 weeks or at about 12 weeks were pooled, since spike-specific TCR depth and breadth were not found to differ between the two schedules. A total of over 230 trial participants underwent TCR sequencing, of whom under 220 had received two doses of AZD1222 and 26 had received two doses of the MenACWY control vaccine. Trial participants were enrolled by age into subgroups of 18-55, 56-69 and 70-plus years, and around 150, 28 and 57 TCR-sequenced participants, respectively, were included in these subgroups.

Measured from the cysteine to the phenylalanine, the CDR3 is 15 residues long. Only the CDR3 DNA is retained, 45 bases long and in frame from the first base. The germline ends are 9 bases apart after V is trimmed by 2 bases and J by 0 bases. Taken from the germline V gene, the CDR1 and CDR2 loops are SGHAT and FQNNGV. Points the paper makes about the study in general: Vaccine-associated CD4 TCRs spanned the whole spike protein, with dominant responses in regions 160-218 and 743-854. The 56-69-year group was small, and its depth increase did not reach significance, likely because of low power. Conclusions about previously exposed vaccinees are limited because only a handful of AZD1222 recipients were SARS-CoV-2 seropositive at baseline. Most participants were white British and females outnumbered males, and the authors suggested that clonal diversity may have been underestimated. Because no samples from the day 14 peak response were available, repertoires could be characterized only after the peak T cell response. Reportedly, almost half of the unique spike-specific TCRs recognized epitopes lying outside the regions that are mutated in the B.1.351 and B.1.1.7 variants. Spike-specific TCR breadth and depth rose significantly after two AZD1222 doses compared with day 0 and with MenACWY recipients.

Concerning this clone: The target of this receptor is not known. No base quality information exists; no much larger clone differs at one position.

What the time point label conveys for this sample: baseline before first vaccination. The vaccinee samples were drawn from two UK trials, COV001 and COV002, one of which was a single-blind randomized controlled phase 2/3 trial testing AZD1222 (ChAdOx1 nCoV-19) in healthy adults. For TCRbeta chain sequencing, PBMC samples were collected from trial participants at day 0 and at day 28 after the second dose. The CDR3 regions of human TCRbeta chains were analyzed by immunosequencing. Per the original workflow: Repertoire TCRs were checked for matches against a reference library of SARS-CoV-2-specific TCRs that had been generated using the MIRA antigen-specificity platform. Breadth was defined as the fraction of unique TCRs that were SARS-CoV-2-associated. Depth was defined as the fraction of total T cells that were SARS-CoV-2-associated. Using the MIRA data, each spike-specific TCR was assigned both to the spike region to which the TCR was reactive and to a CD4 or CD8 class. Log10-transformed breadth and depth values were compared by one-way ANOVA with Sidak's multiple comparisons tests. This is the immuneACCESS table as TCRdb keeps it, with only in-frame sequences that have V and J called. A part of the clones is gone; compared with another copy, unresolved V genes explain less than half, and the rest is unexplained. For V, J and clone size, that table is used; D and trimming come from the DNA. The sample records some 120,000 clones, approximately 90% of which are singletons. Of the sample, 7.2% is held by the ten largest clones.

Recombination linked TRBV11-2 to TRBJ2-3; the D segment cannot be called with confidence. Specimen: peripheral blood, collected on day 0 of AZD1222 vaccination. This clonotype was sampled from an adult in good health. The bases are TGTGCCAGCAGCTTACGGCCGCTAAGCACAGATACGCAGTATTTT. This gives the protein CASSLRPLSTDTQYF.